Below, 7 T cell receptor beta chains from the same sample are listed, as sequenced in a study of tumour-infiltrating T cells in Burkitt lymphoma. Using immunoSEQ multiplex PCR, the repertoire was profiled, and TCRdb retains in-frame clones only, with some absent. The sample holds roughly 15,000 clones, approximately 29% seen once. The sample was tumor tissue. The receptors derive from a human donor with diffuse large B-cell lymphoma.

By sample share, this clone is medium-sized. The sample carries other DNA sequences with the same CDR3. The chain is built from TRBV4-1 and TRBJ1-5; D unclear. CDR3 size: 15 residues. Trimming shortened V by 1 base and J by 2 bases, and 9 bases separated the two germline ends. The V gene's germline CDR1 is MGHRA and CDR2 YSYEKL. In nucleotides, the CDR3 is TGCGCCAGCAGCCAAGTATGGTCGGGCAATCAGCCCCAGCATTTT. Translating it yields CASSQVWSGNQPQHF.

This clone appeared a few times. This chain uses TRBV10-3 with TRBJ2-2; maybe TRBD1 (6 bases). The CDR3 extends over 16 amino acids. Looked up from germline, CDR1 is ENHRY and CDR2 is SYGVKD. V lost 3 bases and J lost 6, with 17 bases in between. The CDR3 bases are TGTGCCATCAGTGACAGGCTGCAGGGGACCGCCGGGGAGCTGTTTTTT. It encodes CAISDRLQGTAGELFF.

DNA of the CDR3: TGTGCCAGCTCACTAGCGGGAGGTGAGGATACGCAGTATTTT. This sequence encodes CASSLAGGEDTQYF. J is TRBJ2-3 and V is TRBV18; 10 bases align to TRBD2. CDR1 is KGHSH and CDR2 is LQKENI in the germline V gene. The CDR3 is 14 residues long. With V trimmed by 4 bases and J by 6 bases, 4 bases remained unmatched. The entire variable domain, with the rest obtained from reference TRBV18 and TRBJ2-3, is as follows: NAGVMQNPRHLVRRRGQEARLRCSPMKGHSHVYWYRQLPEEGLKFMVYLQKENIIDESGMPKERFSAEFPKEGPSILRIQQVVRGDSAAYFCASSLAGGEDTQYFGPGTRLTVL.

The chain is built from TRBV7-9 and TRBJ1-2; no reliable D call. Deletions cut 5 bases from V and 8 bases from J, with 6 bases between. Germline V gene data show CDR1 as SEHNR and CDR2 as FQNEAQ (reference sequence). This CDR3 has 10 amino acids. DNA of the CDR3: TGTGCCAGCAGCGGCGTCGGCTACACCTTC. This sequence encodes CASSGVGYTF.

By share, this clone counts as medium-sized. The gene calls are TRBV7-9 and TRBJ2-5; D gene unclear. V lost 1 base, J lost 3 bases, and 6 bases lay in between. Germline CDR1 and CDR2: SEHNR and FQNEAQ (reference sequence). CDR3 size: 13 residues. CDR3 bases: TGTGCCAGCAGCTTAGTAATAGAAGAGACCCAGTACTTC. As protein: CASSLVIEETQYF.

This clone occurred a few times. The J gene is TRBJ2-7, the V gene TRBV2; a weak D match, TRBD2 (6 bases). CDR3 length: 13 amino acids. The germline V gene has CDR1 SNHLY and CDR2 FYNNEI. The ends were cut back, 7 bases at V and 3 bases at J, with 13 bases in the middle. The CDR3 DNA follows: TGTGCCAGCATGGGGGGAGTCTTCTACGAGCAGTACTTC. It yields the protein CASMGGVFYEQYF.

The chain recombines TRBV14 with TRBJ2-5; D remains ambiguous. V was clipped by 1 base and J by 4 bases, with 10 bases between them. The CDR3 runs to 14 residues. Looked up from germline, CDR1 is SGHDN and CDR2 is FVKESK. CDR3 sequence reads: CASSQGIYRETQYF. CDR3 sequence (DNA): TGTGCCAGCAGCCAAGGTATCTACCGAGAGACCCAGTACTTC.